The 27 T cell receptor beta chains in this list originate from one sample, sequenced in a study of beta chain features in type 1 diabetes. Since all of the isolated RNA was reverse transcribed, expressed TCRB transcripts were what got sequenced. Using immunoSEQ multiplex PCR, the repertoire was profiled, and TCRdb retains in-frame clones only, with some absent. This repertoire shows 600,000 to 650,000 clones, about 14% found once; its top ten account for around 0.095%. Sequenced material: naive CD4+ T cells from blood. The source of these receptors is a man younger than 35 in good health.

This clone was picked up one time. V and J are TRBV27 and TRBJ1-2; 10 bases fit TRBD1. Germline assignment: CDR1 MNHEY and CDR2 SMNVEV (reference sequence). This CDR3 spans 15 amino acids. The trim removed 2 bases at V and 1 base at J, leaving 1 base unmatched. The CDR3 loop is CASSLRDRGNYGYTF. DNA for the CDR3: TGTGCCAGCAGTTTACGGGACAGGGGTAACTATGGCTACACCTTC.

This chain connects TRBV15 to TRBJ1-1, with D maybe TRBD1 (5 bases). The V end was cut by 3 bases, the J end by 0 bases, with 11 bases between. The CDR3 runs 15 residues. Germline CDR1 reads LNHNV; CDR2 reads YYDKDF (reference sequence). The CDR3 sequence is CATSRESQVNTEAFF. CDR3 in DNA: TGTGCCACCAGCAGGGAGTCACAGGTGAACACTGAAGCTTTCTTT. Together with reference TRBV15 and TRBJ1-1, the CDR3 gives the full variable domain: DAMVIQNPRYQVTQFGKPVTLSCSQTLNHNVMYWYQQKSSQAPKLLFHYYDKDFNNEADTPDNFQSRRPNTSFCFLDIRSPGLGDTAMYLCATSRESQVNTEAFFGQGTRLTVV.

This clone occurred a few times. This sequence joins TRBV5-1 and TRBJ2-1; 9 bases map to TRBD1. The CDR3 is made up of 14 amino acids. CDR1 is SGHRS, CDR2 YFSETQ, per germline. After removal of 4 bases from V and 4 bases from J, the junction contained 3 bases not matched to a gene. The CDR3 region has the DNA TGCGCCAGCAGCGGGACAGGGAATTACAATGAGCAGTTCTTC. Its protein is CASSGTGNYNEQFF.

The V call is TRBV28, the J call TRBJ1-2; the D gene is possibly TRBD1 (6 bases). The CDR3 sequence is 13 residues long. Looked up from germline, CDR1 is MDHEN and CDR2 is SYDVKM. V lost 6 bases, J lost 7 bases, and 15 bases lay in between. The CDR3 sequence: CASSPGGGFGYTF. CDR3 nucleotides: TGTGCCAGCAGCCCAGGCGGGGGCTTTGGCTACACCTTC.

This clone was counted only a few times. This chain connects TRBV18 to TRBJ2-3, with no clear D. Germline V lookup: CDR1 KGHSH, CDR2 LQKENI. The CDR3 spans 12 residues. The V gene lost 3 bases and the J gene lost 8 bases, with 9 bases spanning the gap. Here the CDR3 reads CASSPVTGTQYF. The CDR3 bases are TGTGCCAGCTCACCGGTAACGGGTACGCAGTATTTT.

This clone was counted a few times. Different DNA sequences within this sample yield the same CDR3. The J gene is TRBJ2-1, the V gene TRBV5-1, with D tentatively TRBD2 (5 bases). From germline, CDR1 is SGHRS and CDR2 YFSETQ. Trimming removed 0 bases from V and 8 bases from J, with 6 bases in between. This CDR3 spans 12 amino acids. DNA of the CDR3: TGCGCCAGCAGCTTGGTGGGAGATGAGCAGTTCTTC. The encoded protein is CASSLVGDEQFF.

This chain uses TRBV6-4 with TRBJ2-2; weak D call: TRBD1 (6 bases). Trimming shortened V by 6 bases and J by 1 base, and 9 bases separated the two germline ends. This CDR3 region has 14 residues. Germline V CDR1 and CDR2: MRHNA, SNTAGT. The CDR3, as DNA: TGTGCCAGCAGAACGGACAGGAACACCGGGGAGCTGTTTTTT. It translates to CASRTDRNTGELFF.

The chain employs TRBV14 and TRBJ1-4; TRBD1 aligns across 10 bases. Germline CDR1 and CDR2: SGHDN and FVKESK. Trimming removed 4 bases from V and 8 bases from J; junction bases left unmatched: 13. This CDR3 has 17 residues. The chain's CDR3 is CASSRGTGVVPGEKLFF. The CDR3 DNA sequence: TGTGCCAGCAGCCGGGGGACAGGGGTTGTCCCTGGGGAAAAACTGTTTTTT.

This chain joins TRBV4-2 and TRBJ2-2, with 7 bases fitting TRBD2. Losses at the gene ends were 3 bases for V and 5 bases for J; bases not matched to a gene: 6. The CDR3 extends over 15 amino acids. CDR1 LGHNA and CDR2 YNFKEQ come from the germline V gene. The CDR3 protein is CASSQRERDTGELFF. The CDR3 DNA reads as TGTGCCAGCAGCCAGCGGGAGAGGGATACCGGGGAGCTGTTTTTT.

This chain uses TRBV7-9 with TRBJ2-7; no definite D call. Germline values: CDR1 SEHNR, CDR2 FQNEAQ (reference sequence). Trimming removed 7 bases at V and 0 bases at J, with 13 bases between. This CDR3 is built from 14 residues. CDR3 sequence (DNA): TGTGCCAGCAACCGTATAGAAAGCTCCTACGAGCAGTACTTC. Translated: CASNRIESSYEQYF.

V and J are TRBV7-3 and TRBJ2-5; D is perhaps TRBD1 (5 bases). The germline V gene has CDR1 SGHTA and CDR2 FQGTGA. V was trimmed by 5 bases and J by 2 bases, leaving 15 bases between them. The CDR3 sequence is 15 residues long. CDR3 nucleotide sequence: TGTGCCAGCAGCCAAAATTTGGCAGGGCAAGAGACCCAGTACTTC. Protein: CASSQNLAGQETQYF.

This clone was counted between two and nine times. The chain uses TRBV28 and TRBJ2-3; D gene uncertain. Trimming removed 7 bases at V and 0 bases at J, with 17 bases between. Germline V lookup: CDR1 MDHEN, CDR2 SYDVKM. The CDR3 is made up of 16 amino acids. Written as DNA, the CDR3 is TGTGCCAGCACCGACGGCAGGTTACCTAGCACAGATACGCAGTATTTT. Its protein product is CASTDGRLPSTDTQYF. The full variable domain, in which reference TRBV28 and TRBJ2-3 provide the parts outside the CDR3, is DVKVTQSSRYLVKRTGEKVFLECVQDMDHENMFWYRQDPGLGLRLIYFSYDVKMKEKGDIPEGYSVSREKKERFSLILESASTNQTSMYLCASTDGRLPSTDTQYFGPGTRLTVL.

This clone showed up just a few times. The rearrangement uses TRBV6-5 and TRBJ2-5; D unclear. The CDR3 contains 12 residues. In germline, CDR1 is MNHEY, CDR2 SVGAGI. V lost 4 bases to trimming and J lost 5 bases, with 8 bases between them. The CDR3 reads CASSSQTETQYF. CDR3 in DNA: TGTGCCAGCAGTTCCCAAACTGAGACCCAGTACTTC.

This clone was seen a few times. V usage is TRBV29-1 and J usage is TRBJ2-7, with D unresolved. The length of the CDR3 is 13 residues. CDR1 is SQVTM, CDR2 ANQGSEA, per germline. Trimming removed 3 bases at V and 2 bases at J, with 11 bases between. The chain's CDR3 is CSVESRLTYEQYF. The CDR3 DNA reads TGCAGCGTTGAGTCACGGCTTACCTACGAGCAGTACTTC.

The rearrangement uses TRBV13 and TRBJ1-3; D unresolved. Trimming stripped 1 base from V and 0 bases from J, with 10 bases between. This CDR3 spans 16 amino acids. Germline assignment: CDR1 PRHDT and CDR2 FYEKMQ (reference sequence). CDR3 loop: CASSLEHSRSGNTIYF. The CDR3 bases are TGTGCCAGCAGCTTAGAGCATAGCCGCTCTGGAAACACCATATATTTT.

This clone was seen only a few times. J is TRBJ2-2 and V is TRBV11-2, with D maybe TRBD1 (5 bases). Germline assignment: CDR1 SGHAT and CDR2 FQNNGV. The CDR3 length is 15 residues. V was trimmed by 2 bases and J by 9 bases, leaving 16 bases between them. CDR3 bases: TGTGCCAGCAGCTTAAAGATAGGGGCTAAAAGGGAGCTGTTTTTT. This translates into CASSLKIGAKRELFF.

This clone was counted only a few times. This chain's CDR3 is CASSPPGQGNYGYTF. The CDR3 DNA sequence: TGTGCCAGCAGTCCTCCCGGACAGGGGAACTATGGCTACACCTTC. The chain joins TRBV28 to TRBJ1-2; TRBD1 matches 9 bases. The CDR3 extends over 15 amino acids. The junction had 6 bases not matched to a gene; V was cut back by 5 bases and J by 2 bases. Germline loops: CDR1 MDHEN, CDR2 SYDVKM.

The chain is built from TRBV4-3 and TRBJ2-7; TRBD1 is a possible D gene (5 bases). V lost 0 bases and J lost 5, with 14 bases in between. In germline, CDR1 is LGHNA, CDR2 YSLEER. CDR3 length equals 15 residues. DNA of the CDR3: TGCGCCAGCAGCCAAGAAGGGCAGGGTTTAAACGAGCAGTACTTC. Its translation: CASSQEGQGLNEQYF.

The J gene is TRBJ1-1, the V gene TRBV30; possibly TRBD1 for D (6 bases). Germline CDR1 is GTSNPN and CDR2 is SVGIG (reference sequence). V lost 5 bases to trimming and J lost 1 base, with 20 bases between them. This CDR3 region has 16 residues. The chain's CDR3 is CAWCSHLRGPNTEAFF. The DNA of the CDR3 is TGTGCCTGGTGCTCCCACCTCCGGGGGCCGAACACTGAAGCTTTCTTT.

The chain couples TRBV5-1 to TRBJ2-7; D is undetermined. V gave up 2 bases and J gave up 5 bases, with 14 bases separating them. CDR3 length: 14 residues. Per the germline V gene, CDR1 is SGHRS and CDR2 is YFSETQ. This CDR3 is CASSLSAVRNEQYF. As DNA, the CDR3 is TGCGCCAGCAGCTTAAGTGCCGTTCGGAACGAGCAGTACTTC.

There are a few counts of this clone. The chain uses TRBV12-5 and TRBJ2-2; tentatively, D is TRBD2 (10 bases). Germline V gives CDR1 LGHNT, CDR2 FRNRAP. CDR3 length: 21 residues. V was clipped by 7 bases and J by 2 bases, with 32 bases between them. CDR3 DNA sequence: TGTGCTAGTGCCCCCGGGACAGGGAAAACTAGCGGGATAGTAAACACCGGGGAGCTGTTTTTT. The encoded protein is CASAPGTGKTSGIVNTGELFF.

CDR3 loop: CASSLAGQGYGYTF. The DNA of the CDR3 is TGTGCCAGCAGCTTAGCAGGGCAGGGGTATGGCTACACCTTC. V gene TRBV7-9 combines with J gene TRBJ1-2; possibly TRBD1 for D (6 bases). This CDR3 contains 14 residues. Trimming removed 0 bases at V and 5 bases at J, with 10 bases between. In germline, CDR1 is SEHNR, CDR2 FQNEAQ (reference sequence).

V usage is TRBV10-3 and J usage is TRBJ2-3; D is unclear. Trimming removed 7 bases from V and 3 bases from J, with 5 bases in between. This CDR3 contains 11 residues. Germline CDR1 is ENHRY and CDR2 is SYGVKD. DNA of the CDR3: TGTGCCATCATGGGGACAGATACGCAGTATTTT. Amino acids: CAIMGTDTQYF.

The table lists this clone with a few counts. Additional DNA sequences in this sample encode the identical CDR3. The V and J genes are TRBV18 and TRBJ2-7; D is ambiguous. This CDR3 region has 11 residues. CDR1 KGHSH and CDR2 LQKENI come from the germline V gene. V was shortened by 1 base and J by 5 bases, with 3 bases between the two germline ends. The CDR3 DNA reads TGTGCCAGCTCACCACGGGACGAGCAGTACTTC. Translated: CASSPRDEQYF.

This clone came up a few times. The chain employs TRBV7-2 and TRBJ2-3, with D perhaps TRBD2 (6 bases). Trimming removed 3 bases from V and 1 base from J, with 11 bases in between. The CDR3 has 15 amino acids. The germline V gene encodes CDR1 SGHTA and CDR2 FQGNSA. CDR3 nucleotides: TGTGCCAGCAGCTTTGTGTGGGGGGGCACAGATACGCAGTATTTT. Amino acid sequence: CASSFVWGGTDTQYF.

This clone occurred a few times. This chain uses TRBV6-6 with TRBJ2-7; the match to TRBD1 covers 7 bases. CDR1 and CDR2 (germline): MNHNY, SVGAGI (reference sequence). The length of the CDR3 is 15 residues. V was pared by 0 bases and J by 3 bases, with 5 bases of the junction left unmatched. CDR3 nucleotide sequence: TGTGCCAGCAGTTACTCGGCCAGGGGGAACTACGAGCAGTACTTC. It is translated as CASSYSARGNYEQYF.

This clone has a handful of counts. The V call is TRBV7-2, the J call TRBJ2-7, with unresolved D. CDR1 is SGHTA and CDR2 is FQGNSA in the germline V gene. The V end was cut by 6 bases, the J end by 1 base, with 13 bases between. The CDR3 consists of 14 residues. CDR3 DNA sequence: TGTGCCAGCAGACCCCGAGCCGGGTCCTACGAGCAGTACTTC. Translated, it gives CASRPRAGSYEQYF.